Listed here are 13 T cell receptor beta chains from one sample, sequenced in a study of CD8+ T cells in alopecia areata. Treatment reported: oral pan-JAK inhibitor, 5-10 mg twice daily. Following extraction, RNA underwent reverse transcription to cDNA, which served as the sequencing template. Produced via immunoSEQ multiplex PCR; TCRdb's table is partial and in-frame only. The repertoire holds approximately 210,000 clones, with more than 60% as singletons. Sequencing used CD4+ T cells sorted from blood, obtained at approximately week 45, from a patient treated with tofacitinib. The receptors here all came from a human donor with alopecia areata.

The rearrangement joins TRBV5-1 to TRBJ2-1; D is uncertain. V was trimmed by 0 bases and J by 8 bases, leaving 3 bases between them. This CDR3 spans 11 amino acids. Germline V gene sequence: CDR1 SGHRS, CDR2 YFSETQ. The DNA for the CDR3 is TGCGCCAGCAGCTTGGTCGATGAGCAGTTCTTC. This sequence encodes CASSLVDEQFF.

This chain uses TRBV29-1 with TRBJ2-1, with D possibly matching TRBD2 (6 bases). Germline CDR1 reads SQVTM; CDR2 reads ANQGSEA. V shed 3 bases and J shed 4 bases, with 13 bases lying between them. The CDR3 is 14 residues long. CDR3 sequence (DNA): TGCAGCGTTGATTACAGCGGGCTATACAATGAGCAGTTCTTC. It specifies CSVDYSGLYNEQFF.

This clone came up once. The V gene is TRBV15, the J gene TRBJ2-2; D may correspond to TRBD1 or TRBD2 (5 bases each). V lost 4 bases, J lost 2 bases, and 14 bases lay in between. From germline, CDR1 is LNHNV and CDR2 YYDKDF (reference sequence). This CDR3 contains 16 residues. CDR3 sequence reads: CATSTGTVSNTGELFF. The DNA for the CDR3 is TGTGCCACCAGCACTGGGACCGTATCCAACACCGGGGAGCTGTTTTTT.

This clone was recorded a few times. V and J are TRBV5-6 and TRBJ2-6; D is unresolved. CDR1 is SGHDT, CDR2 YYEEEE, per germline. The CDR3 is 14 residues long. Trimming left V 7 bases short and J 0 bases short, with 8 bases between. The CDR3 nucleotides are TGTGCCAGCCGAAGGAACTCTGGGGCCAACGTCCTGACTTTC. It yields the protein CASRRNSGANVLTF.

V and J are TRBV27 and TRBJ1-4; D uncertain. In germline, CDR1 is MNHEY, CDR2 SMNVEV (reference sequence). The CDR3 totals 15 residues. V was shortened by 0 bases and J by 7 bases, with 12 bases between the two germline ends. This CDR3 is CASSLSQVGSEKLFF. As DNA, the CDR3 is TGTGCCAGCAGTTTATCGCAGGTCGGGTCTGAAAAACTGTTTTTT.

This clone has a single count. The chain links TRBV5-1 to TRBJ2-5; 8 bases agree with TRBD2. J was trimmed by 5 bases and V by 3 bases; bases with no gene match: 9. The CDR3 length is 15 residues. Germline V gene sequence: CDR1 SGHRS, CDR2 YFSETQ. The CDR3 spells CASSSSPGTRETQYF. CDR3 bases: TGCGCCAGCAGCTCATCTCCCGGGACTAGGGAGACCCAGTACTTC.

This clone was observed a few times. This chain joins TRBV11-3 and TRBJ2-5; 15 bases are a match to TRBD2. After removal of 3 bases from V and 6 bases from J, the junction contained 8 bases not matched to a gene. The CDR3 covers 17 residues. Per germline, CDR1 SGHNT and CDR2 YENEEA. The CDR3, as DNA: TGTGCCAGCAGCTTGGGACTAGCGGGGGGCCTCGGGAAGACCCAGTACTTC. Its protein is CASSLGLAGGLGKTQYF.

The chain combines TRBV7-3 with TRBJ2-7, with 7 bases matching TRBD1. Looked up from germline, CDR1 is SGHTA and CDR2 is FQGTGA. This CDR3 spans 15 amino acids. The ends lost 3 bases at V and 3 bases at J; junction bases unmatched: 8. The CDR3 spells CASSLETGPLYEQYF. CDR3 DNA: TGTGCCAGCAGCTTGGAGACAGGGCCCCTCTACGAGCAGTACTTC.

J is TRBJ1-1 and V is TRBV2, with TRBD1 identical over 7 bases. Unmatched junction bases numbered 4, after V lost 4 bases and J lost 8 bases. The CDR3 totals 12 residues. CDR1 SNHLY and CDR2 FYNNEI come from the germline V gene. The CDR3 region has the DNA TGTGCCAGCAGTGCCAGGGGGAACGAAGCTTTCTTT. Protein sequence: CASSARGNEAFF. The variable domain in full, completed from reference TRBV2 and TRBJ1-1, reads EPEVTQTPSHQVTQMGQEVILRCVPISNHLYFYWYRQILGQKVEFLVSFYNNEISEKSEIFDDQFSVERPDGSNFTLKIRSTKLEDSAMYFCASSARGNEAFFGQGTRLTVV.

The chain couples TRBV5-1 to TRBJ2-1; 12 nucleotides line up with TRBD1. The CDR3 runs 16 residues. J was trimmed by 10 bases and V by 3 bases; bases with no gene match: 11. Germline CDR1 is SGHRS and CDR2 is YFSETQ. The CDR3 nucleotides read TGCGCCAGCAGCTCCGGGGCGGGACAGGGGGCCCAGGAGCAGTTCTTC. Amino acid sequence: CASSSGAGQGAQEQFF.

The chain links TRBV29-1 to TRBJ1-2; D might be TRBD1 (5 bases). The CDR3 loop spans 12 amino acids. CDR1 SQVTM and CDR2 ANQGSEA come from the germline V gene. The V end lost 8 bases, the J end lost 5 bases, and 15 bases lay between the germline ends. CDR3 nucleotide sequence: TGCAGCACCGCTCCAGGGAATTATGGCTACACCTTC. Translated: CSTAPGNYGYTF.

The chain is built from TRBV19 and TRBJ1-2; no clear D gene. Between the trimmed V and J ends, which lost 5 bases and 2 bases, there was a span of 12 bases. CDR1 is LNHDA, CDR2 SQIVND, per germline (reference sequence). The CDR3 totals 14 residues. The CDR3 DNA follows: TGTGCCAGTAGTGCCGTGACGGGGAACTATGGCTACACCTTC. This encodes CASSAVTGNYGYTF.

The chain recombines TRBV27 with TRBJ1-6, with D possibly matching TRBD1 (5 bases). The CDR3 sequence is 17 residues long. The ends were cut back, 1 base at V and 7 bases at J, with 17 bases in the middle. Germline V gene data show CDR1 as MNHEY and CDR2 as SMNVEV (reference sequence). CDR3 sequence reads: CASSLWARGPWNSPLHF. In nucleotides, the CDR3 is TGTGCCAGCAGTTTATGGGCGAGGGGCCCGTGGAATTCACCCCTCCACTTT.